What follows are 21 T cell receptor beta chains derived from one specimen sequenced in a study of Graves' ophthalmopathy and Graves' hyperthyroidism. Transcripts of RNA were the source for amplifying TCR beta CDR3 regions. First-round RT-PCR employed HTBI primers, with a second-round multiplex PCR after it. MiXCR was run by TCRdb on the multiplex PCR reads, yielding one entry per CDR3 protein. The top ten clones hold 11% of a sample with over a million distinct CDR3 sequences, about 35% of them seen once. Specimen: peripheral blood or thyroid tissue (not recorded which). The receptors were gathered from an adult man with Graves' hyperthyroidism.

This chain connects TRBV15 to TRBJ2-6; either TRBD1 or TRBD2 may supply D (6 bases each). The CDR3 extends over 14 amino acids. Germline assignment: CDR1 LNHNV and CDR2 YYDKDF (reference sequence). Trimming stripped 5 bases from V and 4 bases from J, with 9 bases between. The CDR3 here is CATSGGTGANVLTF. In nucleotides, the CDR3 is TGTGCCACCAGCGGAGGGACAGGGGCCAACGTCCTGACTTTC.

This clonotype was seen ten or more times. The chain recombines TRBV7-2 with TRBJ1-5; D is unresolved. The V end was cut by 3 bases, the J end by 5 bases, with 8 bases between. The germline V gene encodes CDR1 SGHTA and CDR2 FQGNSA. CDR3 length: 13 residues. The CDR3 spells CASSFHRDQPQHF. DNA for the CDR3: TGTGCCAGCAGCTTCCACAGAGATCAGCCCCAGCATTTT.

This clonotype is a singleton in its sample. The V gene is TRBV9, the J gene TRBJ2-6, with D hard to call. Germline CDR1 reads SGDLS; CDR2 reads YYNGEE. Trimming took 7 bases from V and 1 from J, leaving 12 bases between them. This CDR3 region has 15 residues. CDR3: CASSPVVSGANVLTF. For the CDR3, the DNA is TGTGCCAGCTCACCCGTTGTGTCTGGGGCCAACGTCCTGACTTTC.

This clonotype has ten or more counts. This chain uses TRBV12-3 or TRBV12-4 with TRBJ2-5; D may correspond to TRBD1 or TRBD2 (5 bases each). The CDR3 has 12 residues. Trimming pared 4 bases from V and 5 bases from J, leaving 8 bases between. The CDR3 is CASSWGMETQYF. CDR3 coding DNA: TGTGCCAGCAGTTGGGGGATGGAGACCCAGTACTTC.

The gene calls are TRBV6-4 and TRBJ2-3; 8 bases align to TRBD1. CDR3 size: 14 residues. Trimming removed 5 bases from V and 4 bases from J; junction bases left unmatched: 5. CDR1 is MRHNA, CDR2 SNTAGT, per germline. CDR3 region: CASSLSRGPDTQYF. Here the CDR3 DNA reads TGTGCCAGCAGTTTGAGCAGGGGGCCAGATACGCAGTATTTT.

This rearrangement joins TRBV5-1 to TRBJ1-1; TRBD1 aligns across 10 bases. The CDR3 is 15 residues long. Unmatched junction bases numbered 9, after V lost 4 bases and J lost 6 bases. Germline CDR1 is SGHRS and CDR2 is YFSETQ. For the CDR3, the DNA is TGCGCCAGCAGCCCTGACGGGACAGGGGTGCCTGAAGCTTTCTTT. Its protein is CASSPDGTGVPEAFF.

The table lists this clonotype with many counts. The CDR3 loop is CASRPTGESYEQYF. CDR3 nucleotide sequence: TGTGCCAGCAGGCCCACAGGGGAATCCTACGAGCAGTACTTC. This chain uses TRBV12-3 or TRBV12-4 with TRBJ2-7, with 7 positions matching TRBD1. The CDR3 is 14 residues long. V gave up 6 bases and J gave up 1 base; unmatched junction bases: 6.

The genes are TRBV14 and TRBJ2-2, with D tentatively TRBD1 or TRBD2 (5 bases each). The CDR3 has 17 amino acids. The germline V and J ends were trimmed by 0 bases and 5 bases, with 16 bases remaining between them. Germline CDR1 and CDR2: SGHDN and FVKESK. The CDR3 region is CASSQDASRDRTGELFF. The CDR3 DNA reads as TGTGCCAGCAGCCAAGACGCGTCCCGGGACCGAACCGGGGAGCTGTTTTTT.

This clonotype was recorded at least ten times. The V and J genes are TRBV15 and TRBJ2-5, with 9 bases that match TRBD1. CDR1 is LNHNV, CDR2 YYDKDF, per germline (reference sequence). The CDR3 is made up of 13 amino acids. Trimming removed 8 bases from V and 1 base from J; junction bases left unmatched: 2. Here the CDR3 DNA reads TGTGCCACCGGGACAGGGCTCCAAGAGACCCAGTACTTC. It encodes CATGTGLQETQYF.

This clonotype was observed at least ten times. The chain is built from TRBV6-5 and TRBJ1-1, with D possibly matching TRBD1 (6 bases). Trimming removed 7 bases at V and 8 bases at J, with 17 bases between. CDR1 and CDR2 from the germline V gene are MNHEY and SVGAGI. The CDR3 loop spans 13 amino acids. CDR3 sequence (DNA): TGTGCCAGCAAGCCAACCCTGACAGGCGAAGCTTTCTTT. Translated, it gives CASKPTLTGEAFF.

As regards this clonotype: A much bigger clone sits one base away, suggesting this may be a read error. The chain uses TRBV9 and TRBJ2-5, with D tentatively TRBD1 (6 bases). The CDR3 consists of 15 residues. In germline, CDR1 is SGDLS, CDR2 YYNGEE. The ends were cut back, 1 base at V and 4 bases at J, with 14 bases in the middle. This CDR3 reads CASSVPTGGRETQYF. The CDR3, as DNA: TGTGCCAGCAGCGTACCGACTGGGGGCCGAGAGACCCAGTACTTC. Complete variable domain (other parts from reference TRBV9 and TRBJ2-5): DSGVTQTPKHLITATGQRVTLRCSPRSGDLSVYWYQQSLDQGLQFLIQYYNGEERAKGNILERFSAQQFPDLHSELNLSSLELGDSALYFCASSVPTGGRETQYFGPGTRLLVL.

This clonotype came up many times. The CDR3 loop reads CASSYLGDYEQYF. The CDR3 DNA reads as TGTGCCAGCAGTTACTTGGGGGACTACGAGCAGTACTTC. The chain links TRBV6-5 to TRBJ2-7; either TRBD1 or TRBD2 may fit D (5 bases each). The CDR3 spans 13 residues. CDR1 is MNHEY, CDR2 SVGAGI, per germline. Trimming left V 1 base short and J 3 bases short, with 7 bases between.

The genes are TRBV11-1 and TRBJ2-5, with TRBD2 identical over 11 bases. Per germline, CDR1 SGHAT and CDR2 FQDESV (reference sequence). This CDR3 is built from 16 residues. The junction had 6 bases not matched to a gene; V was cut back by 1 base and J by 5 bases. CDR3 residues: CASSLGLAGSGETQYF. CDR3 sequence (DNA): TGTGCCAGCAGCTTAGGACTAGCGGGATCCGGGGAGACCCAGTACTTC. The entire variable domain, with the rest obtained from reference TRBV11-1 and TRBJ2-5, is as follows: EAEVAQSPRYKITEKSQAVAFWCDPISGHATLYWYRQILGQGPELLVQFQDESVVDDSQLPKDRFSAERLKGVDSTLKIQPAELGDSAMYLCASSLGLAGSGETQYFGPGTRLLVL.

CDR3 loop: CASSLLAGAPETQYF. Here the CDR3 DNA reads TGTGCCAGCAGTTTGTTAGCGGGAGCCCCGGAGACCCAGTACTTC. The chain is built from TRBV12-3 or TRBV12-4 and TRBJ2-5; 9 bases line up with TRBD2. The CDR3 has 15 residues. The ends lost 3 bases at V and 5 bases at J; junction bases unmatched: 7.

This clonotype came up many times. The CDR3 loop reads CASSSPRGQGRSYEQYF. In nucleotides, the CDR3 is TGTGCCAGCAGCTCCCCACGGGGACAGGGGAGAAGCTACGAGCAGTACTTC. The genes are TRBV7-2 and TRBJ2-7; 10 bases are shared with TRBD1. With 4 bases clipped from V and 3 bases from J, the junction kept 12 bases outside the gene matches. The CDR3 runs 17 residues. Germline V CDR1 and CDR2: SGHTA, FQGNSA.

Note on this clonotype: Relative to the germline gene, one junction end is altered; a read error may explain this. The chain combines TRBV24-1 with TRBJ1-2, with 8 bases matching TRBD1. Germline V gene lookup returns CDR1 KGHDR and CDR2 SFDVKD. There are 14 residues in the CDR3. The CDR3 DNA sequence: TGTGCCACCAGCGATTCGATAACAGGGGGTGGCTACACCTTC. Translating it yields CATSDSITGGGYTF.

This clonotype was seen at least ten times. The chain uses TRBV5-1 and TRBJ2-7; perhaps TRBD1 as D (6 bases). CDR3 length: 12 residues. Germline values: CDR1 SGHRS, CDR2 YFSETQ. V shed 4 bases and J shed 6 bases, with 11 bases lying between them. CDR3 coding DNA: TGCGCCAGCAGCAGGGGGAGCAGCGAGCAGTACTTC. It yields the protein CASSRGSSEQYF.

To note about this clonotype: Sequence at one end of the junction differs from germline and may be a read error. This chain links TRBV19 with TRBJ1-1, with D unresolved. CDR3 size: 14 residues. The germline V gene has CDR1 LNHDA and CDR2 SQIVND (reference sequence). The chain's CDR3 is CASRPHVMNAEAFF. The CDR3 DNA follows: TGTGCCAGTAGGCCCCATGTGATGAACGCTGAAGCTTTCTTT.

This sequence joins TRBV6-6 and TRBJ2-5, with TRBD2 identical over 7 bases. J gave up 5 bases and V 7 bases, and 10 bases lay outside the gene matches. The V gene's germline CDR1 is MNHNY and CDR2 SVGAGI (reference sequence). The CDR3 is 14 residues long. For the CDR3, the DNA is TGTGCCAGCACCACCGGGAGGCGCAGGGAGACCCAGTACTTC. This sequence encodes CASTTGRRRETQYF.

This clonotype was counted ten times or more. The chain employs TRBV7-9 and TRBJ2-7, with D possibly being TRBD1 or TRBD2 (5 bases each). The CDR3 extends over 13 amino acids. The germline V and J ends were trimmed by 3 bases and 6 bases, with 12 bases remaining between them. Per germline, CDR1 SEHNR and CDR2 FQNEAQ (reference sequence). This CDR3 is CASSLGPTREQYF. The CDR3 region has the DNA TGTGCCAGCAGCTTGGGACCGACTCGCGAGCAGTACTTC. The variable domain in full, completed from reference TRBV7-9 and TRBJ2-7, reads DTGVSQNPRHKITKRGQNVTFRCDPISEHNRLYWYRQTLGQGPEFLTYFQNEAQLEKSRLLSDRFSAERPKGSFSTLEIQRTEQGDSAMYLCASSLGPTREQYFGPGTRLTVT.

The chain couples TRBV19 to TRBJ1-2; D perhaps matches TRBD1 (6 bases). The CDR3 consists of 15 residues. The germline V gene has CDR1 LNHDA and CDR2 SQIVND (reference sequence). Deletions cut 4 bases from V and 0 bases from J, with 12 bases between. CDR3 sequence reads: CASSTLQGPNYGYTF. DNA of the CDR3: TGTGCCAGTAGTACACTACAGGGACCTAACTATGGCTACACCTTC.